A selection of T cell receptor beta chains follows, all from one sample in a study of blood T cell repertoires in COVID-19. Method: immunoSEQ multiplex PCR; TCRdb's copy keeps in-frame clones and lacks some. The sample gives roughly 190,000 clones, roughly 80% of which show up once; 14% is in the top ten. Input material: peripheral blood. The receptor set was obtained from a man aged 25 to 40 with active or convalescent COVID-19. CDR3s include the opening cysteine and the closing phenylalanine or tryptophan. D genes are given only for firm matches. Clone sizes are given selectively: once, few, many, or a class where the clone is expanded.

j_call	v_call	clone_size	d_call	cdr3_aa	cdr3_nt
TRBJ2-1	TRBV9	once	NA	CASSVAGQVNEQFF	TGTGCCAGCAGCGTAGCGGGTCAAGTGAATGAGCAGTTCTTC
TRBJ1-6	TRBV28	NA	NA	CASSANRGFGSPLHF	TGTGCCAGCAGTGCCAACCGAGGGTTTGGCTCACCCCTCCACTTT
TRBJ1-2	TRBV5-1	NA	NA	CASSSQGGYTF	TGCGCCAGCAGCTCACAGGGAGGCTACACCTTC
TRBJ1-3	TRBV10-2	NA	TRBD1	CASSATGGYGNTIYF	TGCGCCAGCAGCGCTACAGGGGGCTATGGAAACACCATATATTTT
TRBJ2-1	TRBV27	few	NA	CASSSGLVYNEQFF	TGTGCCAGCAGTTCGGGACTGGTATATAATGAGCAGTTCTTC
TRBJ2-2	TRBV9	few	NA	CASSVDWAGNTGELFF	TGTGCCAGCAGCGTAGACTGGGCAGGGAACACCGGGGAGCTGTTTTTT
TRBJ1-4	TRBV14	NA	TRBD1	CASSEGKYRGGSEKLFF	TGTGCCAGCAGCGAAGGAAAGTACAGGGGAGGAAGTGAAAAACTGTTTTTT
TRBJ1-2	TRBV29-1	many	TRBD1	CSVLDRAAYGYTF	TGCAGCGTCCTAGACAGGGCTGCCTATGGCTACACCTTC
TRBJ2-2	TRBV19	NA	TRBD1	CASSTDRAVRTFTGELFF	TGTGCCAGTAGTACGGACAGGGCGGTCCGTACCTTCACCGGGGAGCTGTTTTTT
TRBJ2-5	TRBV5-1	NA	TRBD1	CASSSDRDLQETQYF	TGCGCCAGCAGCTCGGACAGGGACCTCCAAGAGACCCAGTACTTC